These T cell receptor beta chains were read from a single sample in a study of neurological immune-mediated disorders. TCRdb independently ran MiXCR on the 5' RACE reads; one entry per CDR3 protein. This repertoire shows 28,000 or so distinct CDR3 sequences, around 15% found once; its top ten account for 25% to 30%. The sequenced material came from PBMCs. These receptor sequences come from a man aged 70 or older in good health. Each CDR3 is given with its conserved first and last residue. D genes are given only for firm matches. The size of a clone is reported for some rows only, either as once, few or many, or as a class for expanded clones.

j_gene	d_gene	v_gene	abundance	CDR3nt	CDR3aa
TRBJ2-3	-	TRBV4-2	many	TGTGCCAGCAGCCAAAAGGGGGGCCTAGAACTTACAGATACGCAGTATTTT	CASSQKGGLELTDTQYF
TRBJ1-1	TRBD1	TRBV28	many	TGTGCCAGCGGTACAGGGGAGGCTGAAGCTTTCTTT	CASGTGEAEAFF
TRBJ1-2	TRBD1	TRBV20-1	many	TGCAGTGCTTACGGACAGGGGGCTAGTGGCTACACCTTC	CSAYGQGASGYTF
TRBJ2-5	-	TRBV9	many	TGTGCCAGCAGCATCGACGGAACGCAAGAGACCCAGTACTTC	CASSIDGTQETQYF
TRBJ2-3	-	TRBV5-1	many	TGCGCCAGCAGCCACCGGGGTAGGGGAGGTGCAGGAGATACGCAGTATTTT	CASSHRGRGGAGDTQYF
TRBJ1-6	-	TRBV6-1	many	TGTGCCAGCAGTGAAGTCGGGGGGCCGTTATCACCCCTCCACTTT	CASSEVGGPLSPLHF
TRBJ2-3	TRBD1	TRBV7-3	many	TGTGCCAGCAGCGCCGGGACAGGGGGTGGTTTTGCCACAGATACGCAGTATTTT	CASSAGTGGGFATDTQYF
TRBJ1-5	-	TRBV20-1	many	TGCAGTGCTAGAGATGAGGTAGGGCGCAATCAGCCCCAGCATTTT	CSARDEVGRNQPQHF
TRBJ2-1	-	TRBV12-3/TRBV12-4	once	TGTGCCAGCAGCAAAGCTAATCACTATAATGAGCAGTTCTTC	CASSKANHYNEQFF
TRBJ2-2	TRBD1	TRBV9	many	TGTGCCAGCAGCCCACAGGGGGGGAACACCGGGGAGCTGTTTTTT	CASSPQGGNTGELFF
TRBJ2-3	-	TRBV7-9	-	TGTGCCAGCAGCTCCAGTGCCACAGATTCGCAGTATTTT	CASSSSATDSQYF
TRBJ2-3	-	TRBV25-1	-	TGTGCCAGCAGTGACTTCTGGGGGGGGGCTCGGGATACGCAGTATTTT	CASSDFWGGARDTQYF
TRBJ2-1	TRBD2	TRBV7-3	many	TGTGCCAGCAGCTCTCGACCGGGACTAGCGGGGGGTGGGAATGAGCAGTTCTTC	CASSSRPGLAGGGNEQFF
TRBJ1-6	-	TRBV12-3/TRBV12-4	many	TGTGCCAGCAGTAGATTATTCTATAATTCACCCCTCCACTTT	CASSRLFYNSPLHF
TRBJ2-3	-	TRBV2	many	TGTGCCAGCAGTGAATCTTGGGGCGCAGATACGCAGTATTTT	CASSESWGADTQYF
TRBJ2-7	-	TRBV7-9	many	TGTGCCAGCAGCTTAGGGACCTACTACGAGCAGTACTTC	CASSLGTYYEQYF
TRBJ1-2	-	TRBV19	many	TGTGCCAGTACAAAAGCAGGGAGTATTGGCTATGGCTACACCTTC	CASTKAGSIGYGYTF
TRBJ1-2	TRBD1	TRBV12-3/TRBV12-4	many	TGTGCCAGCAGATGGACAGGGGGTGGCTACACCTTC	CASRWTGGGYTF
TRBJ1-1	TRBD1	TRBV18	many	TGTGCCAGCTCATCACAGGGGAGGAACACTGAAGCTTTCTTT	CASSSQGRNTEAFF
TRBJ2-7	TRBD2	TRBV28	-	TGTGCCAGCAGTTTATCGACTAGCGGGAGGGTAGGGCAGTACTTC	CASSLSTSGRVGQYF
TRBJ1-5	-	TRBV20-1	many	TGCAGTGCCACCGATAATTCGGGGAGGGGGGGACAGCCCCAGCATTTT	CSATDNSGRGGQPQHF
TRBJ2-5	-	TRBV29-1	few	TGCAGCGTTTTAGGGGCGGAGACCCAGTACTTC	CSVLGAETQYF
TRBJ2-1	-	TRBV4-3	many	TGCGCCAGCAGCCAAGAAGGGTGGAATGAGCAGTTCTTC	CASSQEGWNEQFF
TRBJ2-3	TRBD1	TRBV18	-	TGTGCCAGCTCGTCCGGGACAGGGCGGGGGCGTCCCGGTACGCAGTATTTT	CASSSGTGRGRPGTQYF
TRBJ1-1	-	TRBV20-1	many	TGCAGTGCCCAACGGGGGAGCAACACTGAAGCTTTCTTT	CSAQRGSNTEAFF
TRBJ1-1	-	TRBV7-9	many	TGTGCCAGCAGCTTATCAGCAGTATCTACTGAAGCTTTCTTT	CASSLSAVSTEAFF
TRBJ1-6	-	TRBV21-1	many	TGTGCCAGCAGCAATCAACGTGAGACAGGGGGTTCACCCCTCCACTTT	CASSNQRETGGSPLHF
TRBJ2-1	-	TRBV5-1	many	TGCGCCAGCAGCTTGACTACAGGCCTTAATGAGCAGTTCTTC	CASSLTTGLNEQFF
TRBJ2-7	TRBD1	TRBV5-1	many	TGCGCCAGCAGCCTGACAGGCAGGGGGTACGAGCAGTACTTC	CASSLTGRGYEQYF
TRBJ2-7	TRBD1	TRBV4-1	-	TGCGCCAGCAGCCAAAACAGGGGACCCTACGAGCAGTACTTC	CASSQNRGPYEQYF
TRBJ2-7	TRBD1	TRBV6-5	many	TGTGCCAGCAGGAGGACAGGGGCCTACGAGCAGTACTTC	CASRRTGAYEQYF
TRBJ2-1	-	TRBV20-1	many	TGCAGTGCCGCTAGCCGGTACTCCTACAATGAGCAGTTCTTC	CSAASRYSYNEQFF
TRBJ2-2	-	TRBV4-1	many	TGCGCCAGCAGCCAAGCTGACACCGGGGAGCTGTTTTTT	CASSQADTGELFF
TRBJ2-7	TRBD2	TRBV7-8	many	TGTGCCAGCAGCCCCTACAGCGGGGGAGATCCTACGACGCAGTACTTC	CASSPYSGGDPTTQYF
TRBJ2-7	TRBD1	TRBV7-9	-	TGTGCCAGCAGCTCGACAGGGGAATCCTACGAGCAGTACTTC	CASSSTGESYEQYF
TRBJ1-2	-	TRBV27	many	TGTGCCAGCAGTTCCTCCGGGACACCAGGAGCCTATGGCTACACCTTC	CASSSSGTPGAYGYTF
TRBJ2-7	TRBD1	TRBV7-2	many	TGTGCCAGCAGGATAAGACAGGGCCCCACCTACGAGCAGTACTTC	CASRIRQGPTYEQYF
TRBJ2-7	-	TRBV20-1	many	TGCAGTGCTAGAGGGAGGAGGGGCGGCTACGAGCAGTACTTC	CSARGRRGGYEQYF
TRBJ1-5	-	TRBV7-2	many	TGTGCCAGCAGCTTAGTCACGGGAGGGGGACCCACCAGCAATCAGCCCCAGCATTTT	CASSLVTGGGPTSNQPQHF
TRBJ2-3	TRBD2	TRBV7-3	-	TGTGCCAGCAGCGCACGGACTAGCGGGGGCCACACAGATACGCAGTATTTT	CASSARTSGGHTDTQYF
TRBJ2-1	TRBD1	TRBV7-2	many	TGTGCCAGCAGCCGAACAGGGGTACAAGACAATGAGCAGTTCTTC	CASSRTGVQDNEQFF
TRBJ1-1	-	TRBV5-1	large	TGCGCCAGCAGCTTTCGCGGACAGAACACTGAAGCTTTCTTT	CASSFRGQNTEAFF
TRBJ1-1	-	TRBV6-2/TRBV6-3	many	TGTGCCAGCAGTTACAGCGCCTCGGGCGGGGGCCTTGAAGCTTTCTTT	CASSYSASGGGLEAFF
TRBJ1-2	-	TRBV5-1	-	TGCGCCAACAGCGTAGGACACTTGGATGGCTACACCTTC	CANSVGHLDGYTF
TRBJ2-3	-	TRBV7-9	-	TGTGCCAGCAGCCGGGCCACAGATACGCAGTATTTT	CASSRATDTQYF
TRBJ2-1	-	TRBV10-3	many	TGTGCCATCAGTGATTTAGGCATTGGGCAGTTCTTC	CAISDLGIGQFF
TRBJ1-1	-	TRBV11-3	-	TGTGCCAGCAGCTTCAGACGGGCCGACAACACTGAAGCTTTCTTT	CASSFRRADNTEAFF
TRBJ2-1	-	TRBV6-2/TRBV6-3	many	TGTGCCAGCCGGAGGGGGGGATTGGGAAATGAGCAGTTCTTC	CASRRGGLGNEQFF
TRBJ2-5	-	TRBV5-5	many	TGTGCCAGCAGCTCCTCGAACCGAGGGGAGACCCAGTACTTC	CASSSSNRGETQYF
TRBJ2-3	TRBD2	TRBV6-1	many	TGTGCCAGCAGTCGAGTGATTCGGGGGGGTATCGGGACAGATACGCAGTATTTT	CASSRVIRGGIGTDTQYF
TRBJ2-3	-	TRBV7-2	many	TGTGCCAGCAGCTTAGCGTTCAGGGTAGATACGCAGTATTTT	CASSLAFRVDTQYF
TRBJ1-1	-	TRBV20-1	many	TGCAGTGCATCCGGGGCAGGCGAGTTTTATAACACTGAAGCTTTCTTT	CSASGAGEFYNTEAFF
TRBJ2-3	-	TRBV5-6	many	TGTGCCAGCAGCGGTTGGGGTTTTCAAGGGGCCAATACGCAGTATTTT	CASSGWGFQGANTQYF
TRBJ2-5	TRBD1	TRBV7-7	once	TGTGCCAGCAGCTCAGACAGGGCAGAGAACAAGTACTTC	CASSSDRAENKYF
TRBJ2-7	-	TRBV12-5	many	TGTGCTAGTGGTCCGCTTTCATCCCCGTACGAGCAGTACTTC	CASGPLSSPYEQYF